A single sample is the source of the 28 T cell receptor beta chains below, sequenced in a study of T cell repertoires in cytomegalovirus infection. TCRdb ran MiXCR on the reads and lists one entry per CDR3 protein. There are around 530,000 distinct CDR3 sequences in the sample; about 30% occur only once, and approximately 13% lies in the top ten. Sequencing was performed on PBMCs. These receptors originate from a human donor in good health (CMV status not recorded). Some clones in this sample may be carry-over from other donors' samples.

This chain uses TRBV11-3 with TRBJ2-3; a weak D match, TRBD1 (5 bases). Germline CDR1 reads SGHNT; CDR2 reads YENEEA. V lost 2 bases, J lost 6 bases, and 12 bases lay in between. CDR3 length equals 14 residues. This chain's CDR3 is CASSLSGARDTQYF. The CDR3 coding sequence is TGTGCCAGCAGCTTAAGTGGGGCTCGGGATACGCAGTATTTT.

Many counts were recorded for this clonotype. The genes are TRBV7-6 and TRBJ2-7; D tentatively fits TRBD1 or TRBD2 (5 bases each). The CDR3 extends over 17 amino acids. V was shortened by 5 bases and J by 1 base, with 21 bases between the two germline ends. Per germline, CDR1 SGHVS and CDR2 FNYEAQ. CDR3 protein: CASSRGVGRAGSYEQYF. CDR3 in DNA: TGTGCCAGCAGCCGAGGGGTGGGCAGGGCCGGTTCCTACGAGCAGTACTTC.

The rearrangement joins TRBV10-2 to TRBJ2-5, with TRBD2 identical over 9 bases. V shed 6 bases, J shed 5 bases, and the junction held 7 bases outside the gene matches. The CDR3 extends over 14 amino acids. Germline assignment: CDR1 WSHSY and CDR2 SAAADI. This chain's CDR3 is CASRAGGFSETQYF. CDR3 bases: TGCGCCAGCAGGGCGGGAGGGTTTTCGGAGACCCAGTACTTC.

This clonotype appeared many times. The chain uses TRBV7-6 and TRBJ2-2, with 7 bases aligning to TRBD2. From germline, CDR1 is SGHVS and CDR2 FNYEAQ. V lost 5 bases and J lost 8; bases outside the gene matches: 11. This CDR3 is built from 15 residues. CDR3: CASSPAAGSRGELFF. The DNA of the CDR3 is TGTGCCAGCAGCCCCGCAGCGGGATCCCGGGGGGAGCTGTTTTTT.

The chain joins TRBV11-2 to TRBJ2-2; D is perhaps TRBD1 or TRBD2 (5 bases each). V lost 5 bases and J 1 base, leaving 14 bases between the germline ends. The CDR3 contains 16 residues. Germline V gene sequence: CDR1 SGHAT, CDR2 FQNNGV. Here the CDR3 reads CASSLQLGRNTGELFF. The CDR3 nucleotides read TGTGCCAGCAGCCTACAGCTGGGACGGAACACCGGGGAGCTGTTTTTT.

There are a few counts of this clonotype. The V and J genes are TRBV2 and TRBJ2-5; D remains unclear. Germline V gene lookup returns CDR1 SNHLY and CDR2 FYNNEI. This CDR3 has 13 residues. The V end was cut by 3 bases, the J end by 2 bases, with 7 bases between. CDR3 bases: TGTGCCAGCAGTGAGGTCAGACAAGAGACCCAGTACTTC. This codes for CASSEVRQETQYF.

There are a few counts of this clonotype. The V and J genes are TRBV30 and TRBJ2-2; D possibly corresponds to TRBD1 (6 bases). There are 14 residues in the CDR3. Germline assignment: CDR1 GTSNPN and CDR2 SVGIG (reference sequence). V gave up 5 bases and J gave up 7 bases, with 17 bases separating them. The CDR3 coding sequence is TGTGCCTGGGACAGGACGCGGGCGGGCGGGGAGCTGTTTTTT. It encodes CAWDRTRAGGELFF. Using reference TRBV30 and TRBJ2-2 for the parts outside the CDR3, the full variable domain is SQTIHQWPATLVQPVGSPLSLECTVEGTSNPNLYWYRQAAGRGLQLLFYSVGIGQISSEVPQNLSASRPQDRQFILSSKKLLLSDSGFYLCAWDRTRAGGELFFGEGSRLTVL.

The chain carries TRBV24-1 and TRBJ2-1; 8 positions match TRBD2. There are 16 residues in the CDR3. J was trimmed by 5 bases and V by 1 base; bases with no gene match: 6. Germline assignment: CDR1 KGHDR and CDR2 SFDVKD. DNA of the CDR3: TGTGCCACCAGTGATTTAGGGGGACTAGGAGACAATGAGCAGTTCTTC. Translated: CATSDLGGLGDNEQFF.

The table lists this clonotype with a count of one. Since no conserved phenylalanine or tryptophan closes the CDR3, a read error is the likely cause. The rearrangement links TRBV7-2 to TRBJ2-1; D gene uncertain. The CDR3 consists of 14 residues. CDR1 and CDR2 (germline): SGHTA, FQGNSA. Between the trimmed V and J ends, which lost 4 bases and 7 bases, there was a span of 14 bases. CDR3 sequence reads: CASSSYPGRNEQFY. The CDR3 DNA follows: TGTGCCAGCAGCTCCTACCCTGGCCGGAATGAGCAGTTCTAC.

This chain links TRBV2 with TRBJ2-3; a possible D gene is TRBD2 (5 bases). Germline V lookup: CDR1 SNHLY, CDR2 FYNNEI. Trimming cost V 6 bases and J 2 bases, with 12 bases left between them. This CDR3 contains 14 residues. This chain's CDR3 is CASRRRVDTDTQYF. In DNA, the CDR3 is TGTGCCAGCAGAAGGCGGGTGGACACAGATACGCAGTATTTT.

This clonotype was counted between two and nine times. The V gene is TRBV11-3, the J gene TRBJ2-1, with D unresolved. The CDR3 is 13 amino acids. Trimming pared 5 bases from V and 5 bases from J, leaving 10 bases between. Germline V gene sequence: CDR1 SGHNT, CDR2 YENEEA. The CDR3 region is CASSPLDHNEQFF. Written as DNA, the CDR3 is TGTGCCAGCAGCCCGTTGGACCACAATGAGCAGTTCTTC.

This clonotype occurred a few times. V usage is TRBV7-7 and J usage is TRBJ2-3; D may be TRBD1 or TRBD2 (6 bases each). Germline V gene lookup returns CDR1 SSHAT and CDR2 FNYEAQ (reference sequence). This CDR3 region has 15 residues. V lost 3 bases and J 4 bases, leaving 14 bases between the germline ends. The CDR3 region is CASSFGGRGADTQYF. CDR3 DNA: TGTGCCAGCAGCTTTGGCGGTAGGGGGGCAGATACGCAGTATTTT.

V is TRBV12-3 or TRBV12-4 and J is TRBJ1-2; D remains ambiguous. CDR3 size: 15 residues. Trimming took off 4 bases at V and 2 bases at J, with 14 bases between the two ends. This chain's CDR3 is CASSYSTGGNYGYTF. The CDR3, as DNA: TGTGCCAGCAGTTATAGCACGGGAGGAAACTATGGCTACACCTTC.

A few counts support this clonotype. The chain employs TRBV19 and TRBJ2-1, with 9 bases lining up with TRBD1. The V gene end was trimmed by 11 bases and the J gene end by 6 bases; junction bases not matched to a gene: 5. The CDR3 covers 12 residues. CDR1 LNHDA and CDR2 SQIVND come from the germline V gene (reference sequence). The CDR3 loop reads CAAMGQGNEQFF. The CDR3 DNA is TGTGCCGCGATGGGACAGGGCAATGAGCAGTTCTTC.

The V call is TRBV5-5, the J call TRBJ1-4; D might be TRBD1 (5 bases). Germline loops: CDR1 SGHKS, CDR2 YYEKEE (reference sequence). The CDR3 spans 16 residues. V was clipped by 4 bases and J by 6 bases, with 19 bases between them. CDR3: CASSIGRGRNYEKLFF. CDR3 nucleotide sequence: TGTGCCAGCAGCATAGGCCGGGGCAGGAATTATGAAAAACTGTTTTTT.

This chain uses TRBV4-2 with TRBJ2-3, with a possible D match to TRBD2 (5 bases). This CDR3 region has 20 residues. CDR1 LGHNA and CDR2 YNFKEQ come from the germline V gene. V lost 4 bases to trimming and J lost 0 bases, with 26 bases between them. The CDR3 DNA follows: TGTGCCAGCAGCCGAAGCCCCCTCCGGAGCGGAGAACCTAGCACAGATACGCAGTATTTT. The encoded protein is CASSRSPLRSGEPSTDTQYF.

This clonotype was detected ten times or more. The chain is built from TRBV7-2 and TRBJ1-5; perhaps TRBD1 as D (6 bases). Trimming stripped 3 bases from V and 4 bases from J, with 13 bases between. Germline V gives CDR1 SGHTA, CDR2 FQGNSA. The CDR3 has 15 amino acids. The DNA for the CDR3 is TGTGCCAGCAGCTTTCAAGGACAGTTGAATCAGCCCCAGCATTTT. The encoded protein is CASSFQGQLNQPQHF.

In its sample, this clonotype was seen a few times. The chain links TRBV3-1 to TRBJ2-5; TRBD2 matches 7 bases. CDR1 is LGHDT, CDR2 YNNKEL, per germline (reference sequence). The CDR3 has 14 residues. The V and J ends lost 5 bases and 5 bases, in that order; junction bases with no gene match: 8. In nucleotides, the CDR3 is TGTGCCAGCAGCTTCCAGCTAGCGGCCGAGACCCAGTACTTC. This translates into CASSFQLAAETQYF.

This clonotype was observed a few times. The CDR3 loop is CASSALGEGYYEQYF. In DNA form, the CDR3 reads TGTGCCAGCAGCGCCTTAGGGGAGGGATACTACGAGCAGTACTTC. V is TRBV7-9 and J is TRBJ2-7, with 7 bases identical to TRBD2. The trim removed 5 bases at V and 3 bases at J, leaving 10 bases unmatched. The germline V gene has CDR1 SEHNR and CDR2 FQNEAQ (reference sequence). The length of the CDR3 is 15 residues.

The chain uses TRBV10-3 and TRBJ2-5; TRBD2 agrees at 9 bases. V gave up 3 bases and J gave up 5 bases; unmatched junction bases: 10. The CDR3 consists of 16 residues. Germline values: CDR1 ENHRY, CDR2 SYGVKD. The CDR3 reads CAISDGLAGGRETQYF. The CDR3 DNA reads TGTGCCATCAGTGACGGACTGGCGGGAGGGCGGGAGACCCAGTACTTC.

This clonotype occurred a few times. This chain uses TRBV6-5 with TRBJ2-2; D remains unclear. V was pared by 4 bases and J by 6 bases, with 6 bases between. Germline V gene lookup returns CDR1 MNHEY and CDR2 SVGAGI. The CDR3 spans 12 residues. The CDR3: CASSFLAGELFF. The CDR3 DNA is TGTGCCAGCAGTTTCCTAGCCGGGGAGCTGTTTTTT.

The J gene is TRBJ2-1, the V gene TRBV6-2 or TRBV6-3; 7 nucleotides match TRBD2. Germline assignment: CDR1 MNHEY and CDR2 SVGEGT. This CDR3 is built from 13 residues. Losses at the gene ends were 6 bases for V and 8 bases for J; bases not matched to a gene: 7. CDR3 amino acids: CASRKTSSHEQFF. CDR3 in DNA: TGTGCCAGCAGAAAGACTAGCAGCCATGAGCAGTTCTTC.

This clonotype came up a few times. V usage is TRBV7-8 and J usage is TRBJ2-3; D not certain. This CDR3 is built from 16 residues. The ends were cut back, 0 bases at V and 0 bases at J, with 10 bases in the middle. Germline V gene sequence: CDR1 SGHVS, CDR2 FQNEAQ. The CDR3 coding sequence is TGTGCCAGCAGCTTAGCCCGGGCCAGGAGCACAGATACGCAGTATTTT. It yields the protein CASSLARARSTDTQYF.

This clonotype was seen a few times. This chain links TRBV7-6 with TRBJ2-2, with TRBD2 matching 7 bases. This CDR3 is 15 amino acids long. CDR1 and CDR2 from the germline V gene are SGHVS and FNYEAQ. Trimming cost V 5 bases and J 4 bases; bases outside gene matches: 7. CDR3 sequence: CASSPAERGTGELFF. In DNA form, the CDR3 reads TGTGCCAGCAGCCCGGCGGAGCGGGGCACCGGGGAGCTGTTTTTT. The complete variable domain, with remaining parts taken from reference TRBV7-6 and TRBJ2-2, reads GAGVSQSPRYKVTKRGQDVALRCDPISGHVSLYWYRQALGQGPEFLTYFNYEAQQDKSGLPNDRFSAERPEGSISTLTIQRTEQRDSAMYRCASSPAERGTGELFFGEGSRLTVL.

This clonotype was counted many times. The chain has TRBV4-3 and TRBJ2-1; D remains unclear. The V end lost 0 bases, the J end lost 6 bases, and 12 bases lay between the germline ends. The CDR3 spans 15 residues. CDR1 LGHNA and CDR2 YSLEER come from the germline V gene. For the CDR3, the DNA is TGCGCCAGCAGCCAAGATTTAGGAGACGGCAATGAGCAGTTCTTC. Its protein product is CASSQDLGDGNEQFF.

This sequence joins TRBV5-1 and TRBJ2-1, with TRBD2 matching 7 bases. Germline-derived CDR1 and CDR2 are SGHRS and YFSETQ. The V gene end was trimmed by 0 bases and the J gene end by 3 bases; junction bases not matched to a gene: 3. This CDR3 is 15 amino acids long. The CDR3 DNA sequence: TGCGCCAGCAGCTTGGTGGGACTACTCTACAATGAGCAGTTCTTC. The encoded protein is CASSLVGLLYNEQFF.

The chain joins TRBV5-1 to TRBJ2-5, with 8 bases identical to TRBD2. The V segment lost 3 bases and the J segment 4 bases; nucleotides outside the gene matches: 11. Germline V gene lookup returns CDR1 SGHRS and CDR2 YFSETQ. This CDR3 comprises 16 residues. In DNA form, the CDR3 reads TGCGCCAGCAGCTGGACTAGCAACATTCCCACAGAGACCCAGTACTTC. Its protein product is CASSWTSNIPTETQYF.

This chain uses TRBV5-6 with TRBJ1-1; 7 bases line up with TRBD1. The trim removed 2 bases at V and 4 bases at J, leaving 5 bases unmatched. This CDR3 region has 14 residues. CDR1 and CDR2 (germline): SGHDT, YYEEEE. Written as DNA, the CDR3 is TGTGCCAGCAGCTTCCCCCAGGGGGGCACTGAAGCTTTCTTT. Translation: CASSFPQGGTEAFF.